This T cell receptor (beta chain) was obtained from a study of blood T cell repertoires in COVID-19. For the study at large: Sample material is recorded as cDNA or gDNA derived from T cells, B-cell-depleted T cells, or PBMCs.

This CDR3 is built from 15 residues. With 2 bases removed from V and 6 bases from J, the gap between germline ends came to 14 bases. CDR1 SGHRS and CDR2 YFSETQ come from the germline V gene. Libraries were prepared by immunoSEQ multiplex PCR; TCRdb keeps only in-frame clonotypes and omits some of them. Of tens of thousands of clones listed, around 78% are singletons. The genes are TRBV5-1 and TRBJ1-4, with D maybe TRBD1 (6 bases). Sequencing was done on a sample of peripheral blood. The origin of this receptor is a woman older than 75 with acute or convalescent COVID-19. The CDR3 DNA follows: TGCGCCAGCAGCTTCAGGGGCCCGGAGGATGAAAAACTGTTTTTT. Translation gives CASSFRGPEDEKLFF.